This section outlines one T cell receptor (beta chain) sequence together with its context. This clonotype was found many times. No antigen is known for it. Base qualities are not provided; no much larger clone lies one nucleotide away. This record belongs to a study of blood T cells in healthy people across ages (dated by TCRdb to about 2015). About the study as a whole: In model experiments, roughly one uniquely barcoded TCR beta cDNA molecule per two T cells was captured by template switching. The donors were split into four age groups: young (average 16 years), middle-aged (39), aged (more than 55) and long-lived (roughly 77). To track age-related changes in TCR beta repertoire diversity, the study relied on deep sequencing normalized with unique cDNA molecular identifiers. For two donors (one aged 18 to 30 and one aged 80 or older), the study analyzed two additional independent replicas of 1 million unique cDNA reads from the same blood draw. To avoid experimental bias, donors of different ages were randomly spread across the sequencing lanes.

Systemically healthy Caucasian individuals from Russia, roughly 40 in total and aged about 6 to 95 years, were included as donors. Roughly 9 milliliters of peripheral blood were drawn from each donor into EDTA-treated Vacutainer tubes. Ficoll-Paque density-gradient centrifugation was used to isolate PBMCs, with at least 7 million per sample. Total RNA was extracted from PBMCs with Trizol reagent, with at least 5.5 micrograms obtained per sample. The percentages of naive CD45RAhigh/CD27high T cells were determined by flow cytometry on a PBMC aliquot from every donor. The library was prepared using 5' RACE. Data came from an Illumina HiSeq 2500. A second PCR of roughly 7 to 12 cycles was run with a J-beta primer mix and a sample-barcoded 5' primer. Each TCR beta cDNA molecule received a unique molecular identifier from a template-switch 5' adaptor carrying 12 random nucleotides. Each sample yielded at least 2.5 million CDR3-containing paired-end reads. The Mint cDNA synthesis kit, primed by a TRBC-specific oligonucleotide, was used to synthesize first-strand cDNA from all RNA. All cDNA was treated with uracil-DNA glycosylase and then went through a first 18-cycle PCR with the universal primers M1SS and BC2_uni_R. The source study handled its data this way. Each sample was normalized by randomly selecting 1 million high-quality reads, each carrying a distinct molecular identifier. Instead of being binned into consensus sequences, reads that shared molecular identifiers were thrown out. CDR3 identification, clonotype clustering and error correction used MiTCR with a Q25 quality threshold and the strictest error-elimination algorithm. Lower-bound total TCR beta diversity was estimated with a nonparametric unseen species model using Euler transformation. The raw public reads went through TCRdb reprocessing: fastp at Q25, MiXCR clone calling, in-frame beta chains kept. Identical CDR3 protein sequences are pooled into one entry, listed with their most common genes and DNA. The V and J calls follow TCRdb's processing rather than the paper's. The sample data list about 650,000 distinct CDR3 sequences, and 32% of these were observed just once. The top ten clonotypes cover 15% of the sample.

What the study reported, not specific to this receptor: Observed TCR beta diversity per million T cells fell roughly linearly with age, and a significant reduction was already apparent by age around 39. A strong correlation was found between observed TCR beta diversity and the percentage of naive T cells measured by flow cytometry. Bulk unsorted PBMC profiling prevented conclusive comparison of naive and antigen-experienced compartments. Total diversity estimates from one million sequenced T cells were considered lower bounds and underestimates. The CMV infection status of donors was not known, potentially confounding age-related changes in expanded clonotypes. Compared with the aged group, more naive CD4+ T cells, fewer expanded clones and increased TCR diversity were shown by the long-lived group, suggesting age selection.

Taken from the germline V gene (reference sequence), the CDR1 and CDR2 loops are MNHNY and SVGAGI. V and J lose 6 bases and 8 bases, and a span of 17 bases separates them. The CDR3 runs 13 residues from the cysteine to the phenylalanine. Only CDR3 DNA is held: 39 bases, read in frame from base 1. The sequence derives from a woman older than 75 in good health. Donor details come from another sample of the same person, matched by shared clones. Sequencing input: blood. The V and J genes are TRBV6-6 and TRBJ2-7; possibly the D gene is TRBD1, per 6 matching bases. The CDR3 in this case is CASSSNGQGQQYF. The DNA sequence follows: TGTGCCAGCAGCTCCAACGGGCAGGGGCAGCAGTACTTC.